These 22 T cell receptor beta chains share one sample of origin, sequenced in a study of human T cells and chemical hapten exposure. Researchers extracted total RNA from unfractionated whole blood. TCRdb reanalysed the 5' RACE reads using MiXCR and keeps one entry per CDR3 protein. Seen here are about 80,000 distinct CDR3 sequences, more than 15% observed once, and the top ten hold around 6.8%. The source of these receptors is a female donor in good health.

The gene calls are TRBV5-1 and TRBJ1-2; D gene ambiguous. The V gene's germline CDR1 is SGHRS and CDR2 YFSETQ. The V end was cut by 1 base, the J end by 1 base, with 5 bases between. The CDR3 has 13 amino acids. The CDR3 here is CASSLKLNYGYTF. CDR3 DNA sequence: TGCGCCAGCAGCTTGAAGCTTAACTATGGCTACACCTTC. Looking up the rest from reference TRBV5-1 and TRBJ1-2 gives the full variable domain: KAGVTQTPRYLIKTRGQQVTLSCSPISGHRSVSWYQQTPGQGLQFLFEYFSETQRNKGNFPGRFSGRQFSNSRSEMNVSTLELGDSALYLCASSLKLNYGYTFGSGTRLTVV.

This clonotype was seen a few times. The chain couples TRBV20-1 to TRBJ1-6, with TRBD1 as a possible D gene (5 bases). V lost 4 bases and J 18 bases, leaving 19 bases between the germline ends. Germline assignment: CDR1 DFQATT and CDR2 SNEGSKA (reference sequence). The CDR3 is 12 residues long. The CDR3 reads CSAKSGTSPPHF. The CDR3 coding sequence is TGCAGTGCTAAGTCCGGGACTTCTCCGCCCCACTTT.

This clonotype came up a few times. The chain employs TRBV4-3 and TRBJ2-1; D is ambiguous. The germline gives CDR1 LGHNA, CDR2 YSLEER. The ends were cut back, 3 bases at V and 5 bases at J, with 8 bases in the middle. The CDR3 totals 13 residues. CDR3 DNA sequence: TGCGCCAGCAGCCATGAGCGACACAATGAGCAGTTCTTC. It translates to CASSHERHNEQFF.

The J gene is TRBJ2-2, the V gene TRBV5-1, with TRBD1 matching over 8 bases. The CDR3 contains 15 residues. CDR1 SGHRS and CDR2 YFSETQ come from the germline V gene. V lost 0 bases, J lost 4 bases, and 2 bases stayed unmatched. CDR3 DNA sequence: TGCGCCAGCAGCTTGGGGACAGGGCTCACCGGGGAGCTGTTTTTT. Residues: CASSLGTGLTGELFF.

This clonotype was seen a handful of times. CDR3 bases: TGTGCCAGCAGCCAAGTTGAAGGTGTAAAGGCTTTCTTT. As protein: CASSQVEGVKAFF. The chain links TRBV14 to TRBJ1-1; D not certain. The germline V and J ends were trimmed by 1 base and 11 bases, with 14 bases remaining between them. The CDR3 extends over 13 amino acids. Germline V gives CDR1 SGHDN, CDR2 FVKESK.

The CDR3 nucleotides are TGCGCCAGCAGCTTGGAGGACAGCGATAATTCACCCCTCCACTTT. This sequence encodes CASSLEDSDNSPLHF. The chain combines TRBV5-1 with TRBJ1-6; maybe TRBD1 (6 bases). Trimming removed 0 bases at V and 5 bases at J, with 9 bases between. The CDR3 has 15 amino acids. Germline-derived CDR1 and CDR2 are SGHRS and YFSETQ.

This clonotype appeared a few times. This chain joins TRBV6-2 or TRBV6-3 and TRBJ1-2; tentatively, D is TRBD1 (6 bases). The CDR3 sequence is 15 residues long. CDR1 and CDR2 (germline): MNHEY, SVGEGT. Deletions cut 6 bases from V and 2 bases from J, with 16 bases between. The DNA for the CDR3 is TGTGCCAGCAGGTTTTCGGCACAGGGAAACTATGGCTACACCTTC. Translating gives CASRFSAQGNYGYTF.

This clonotype has a handful of counts. V and J are TRBV18 and TRBJ1-3, with D unclear. CDR1 and CDR2 (germline): KGHSH, LQKENI. V lost 3 bases to trimming and J lost 0 bases, with 9 bases between them. The CDR3 loop spans 15 amino acids. Here the CDR3 DNA reads TGTGCCAGCTCACCGTACCGAGACTCTGGAAACACCATATATTTT. Protein product: CASSPYRDSGNTIYF.

This chain uses TRBV12-3 or TRBV12-4 with TRBJ2-1; perhaps TRBD1 as D (6 bases). The V gene lost 3 bases and the J gene lost 1 base, with 10 bases spanning the gap. The CDR3 has 15 residues. The CDR3 protein is CASSLPGTSYNEQFF. DNA of the CDR3: TGTGCCAGCAGTTTGCCGGGGACATCCTACAATGAGCAGTTCTTC.

The V gene is TRBV30, the J gene TRBJ2-7; TRBD1 matches 9 bases. The CDR3 has 14 residues. The germline V gene encodes CDR1 GTSNPN and CDR2 SVGIG (reference sequence). The V segment lost 3 bases and the J segment 9 bases; nucleotides outside the gene matches: 12. CDR3 loop: CAWSSGTGSLGQYF. The CDR3 DNA is TGTGCCTGGAGCTCCGGGACAGGGAGCCTCGGGCAGTACTTC.

This clonotype turned up a few times. The rearrangement joins TRBV18 to TRBJ1-5, with 7 bases aligning to TRBD1. The junction had 6 bases not matched to a gene; V was cut back by 1 base and J by 6 bases. The CDR3 is made up of 15 amino acids. Germline V gene data show CDR1 as KGHSH and CDR2 as LQKENI. CDR3 bases: TGTGCCAGCTCACCACAGGGGGCGAGGAGTCAGCCCCAGCATTTT. It specifies CASSPQGARSQPQHF.

The rearrangement joins TRBV28 to TRBJ1-1; D gene ambiguous. V was clipped by 3 bases and J by 0 bases, with 14 bases between them. Germline CDR1 reads MDHEN; CDR2 reads SYDVKM. The length of the CDR3 is 16 residues. CDR3 nucleotides: TGTGCCAGCAGTTTGTGGTCGATCGGGGTGAACACTGAAGCTTTCTTT. Translation gives CASSLWSIGVNTEAFF. The whole variable domain, filled in from reference TRBV28 and TRBJ1-1, reads DVKVTQSSRYLVKRTGEKVFLECVQDMDHENMFWYRQDPGLGLRLIYFSYDVKMKEKGDIPEGYSVSREKKERFSLILESASTNQTSMYLCASSLWSIGVNTEAFFGQGTRLTVV.

In this sample, this clonotype turned up a few times. One end of the junction varies from germline; a read error may be responsible. The CDR3 region is CASSVAGALTDTQYF. The CDR3 DNA sequence: TGTGCCAGCAGTGTAGCGGGGGCTCTCACAGATACGCAGTATTTT. The chain combines TRBV12-3 or TRBV12-4 with TRBJ2-3; 9 bases are shared with TRBD2. The CDR3 is 15 amino acids.

This chain links TRBV28 with TRBJ2-7; 7 nucleotides match TRBD2. With 5 bases clipped from V and 0 bases from J, the junction kept 4 bases outside the gene matches. Per germline, CDR1 MDHEN and CDR2 SYDVKM. CDR3 length: 14 amino acids. DNA for the CDR3: TGTGCCAGCAGTGCGACTAGCACCTCCTACGAGCAGTACTTC. Protein: CASSATSTSYEQYF.

CDR3 in amino acids: CASGSGTVGEKLFF. DNA of the CDR3: TGTGCCAGCGGCTCCGGGACAGTAGGGGAAAAACTGTTTTTT. This sequence joins TRBV7-2 and TRBJ1-4, with 7 bases that match TRBD1. The germline V gene encodes CDR1 SGHTA and CDR2 FQGNSA. The CDR3 runs to 14 residues. After removal of 8 bases from V and 8 bases from J, the junction contained 11 bases not matched to a gene.

The genes are TRBV5-6 and TRBJ1-5; D not resolved. The V and J ends lost 2 bases and 2 bases respectively, with 8 bases between them. The CDR3 consists of 14 residues. Per germline, CDR1 SGHDT and CDR2 YYEEEE. CDR3 in amino acids: CASSFWVGNQPQHF. Here the CDR3 DNA reads TGTGCCAGCAGCTTCTGGGTAGGCAATCAGCCCCAGCATTTT.

This clonotype was counted between two and nine times. The chain carries TRBV6-6 and TRBJ2-1; 7 bases are shared with TRBD1. Looked up from germline, CDR1 is MNHNY and CDR2 is SVGAGI (reference sequence). The CDR3 is 14 residues long. V trimming: 2 bases; J trimming: 7 bases; junction bases outside the gene matches: 5. CDR3 nucleotides: TGTGCCAGCAGTTACCACAGGGGTGGGAATGAGCAGTTCTTC. Translating gives CASSYHRGGNEQFF.

This clonotype was seen more than once but under ten times. The chain is built from TRBV6-2 or TRBV6-3 and TRBJ2-2; D may match TRBD1 or TRBD2 (5 bases each). The germline gives CDR1 MNHEY, CDR2 SVGEGT. The CDR3 has 16 amino acids. V lost 6 bases and J lost 0, with 14 bases in between. CDR3 protein: CASSLRDPANTGELFF. As DNA, the CDR3 is TGTGCCAGCAGCCTCCGGGACCCCGCGAACACCGGGGAGCTGTTTTTT.

The rearrangement uses TRBV7-2 and TRBJ1-1, with 9 bases identical to TRBD1. Germline V gene lookup returns CDR1 SGHTA and CDR2 FQGNSA. This CDR3 region has 16 residues. V was clipped by 1 base and J by 2 bases; unmatched bases: 5. The CDR3 DNA follows: TGTGCCAGCAGCTTAGTTGGGACAGGGAAAAACACTGAAGCTTTCTTT. Translation: CASSLVGTGKNTEAFF.

The CDR3 DNA reads TGCGCCAGCAGCACGGGACAGGGTGATGGCTACACCTTC. Protein sequence: CASSTGQGDGYTF. V and J are TRBV5-1 and TRBJ1-2; TRBD1 matches at 9 bases. Germline CDR1 SGHRS, CDR2 YFSETQ. The CDR3 consists of 13 residues. V was pared by 4 bases and J by 6 bases, with 4 bases of the junction left unmatched.

This clonotype was recorded a few times. The chain links TRBV2 to TRBJ2-3, with 10 positions matching TRBD2. Germline V CDR1 and CDR2: SNHLY, FYNNEI. The CDR3 has 13 amino acids. V lost 4 bases, J lost 8 bases, and 3 bases stayed unmatched. DNA for the CDR3: TGTGCCAGCAGTGGAGCGGGGGGGCGTACGCAGTATTTT. It codes for CASSGAGGRTQYF.

This clonotype was counted a few times. The chain employs TRBV9 and TRBJ2-3; TRBD1 might be the D (6 bases). The CDR3 consists of 14 residues. Germline V gene lookup returns CDR1 SGDLS and CDR2 YYNGEE. V was shortened by 0 bases and J by 6 bases, with 11 bases between the two germline ends. The CDR3 reads CASSVGTEGDTQYF. CDR3 DNA: TGTGCCAGCAGCGTAGGGACAGAGGGGGATACGCAGTATTTT.